The present entry profiles one TCR beta chain with its context. Antigen unknown. These data are taken from a study of T cell responses to AZD1222 COVID-19 vaccine. The study, taken as a whole, reports: After two AZD1222 doses, spike-specific TCR breadth and depth rose versus day 0.

V lost 4 bases to trimming and J lost 3 bases, with 12 bases between them. This CDR3 comprises 15 residues. CDR1 is SNHLY, CDR2 FYNNEI, per germline. Data came from immunoSEQ multiplex PCR; TCRdb stores just in-frame clones and leaves some out. The data hold under 150,000 clones, with 80% to 90% observed a single time. This clonotype was obtained from an adult in good health. The chain employs TRBV2 and TRBJ1-4; possible D gene TRBD1, 6 bases. This sample comprised peripheral blood, obtained on day 0 of AZD1222 vaccination. The CDR3 sequence is CASSVQGRANEKLFF. Here the CDR3 DNA reads TGTGCCAGCAGTGTGCAGGGGCGAGCTAATGAAAAACTGTTTTTT. Drawing the rest from reference TRBV2 and TRBJ1-4, the complete variable domain is EPEVTQTPSHQVTQMGQEVILRCVPISNHLYFYWYRQILGQKVEFLVSFYNNEISEKSEIFDDQFSVERPDGSNFTLKIRSTKLEDSAMYFCASSVQGRANEKLFFGSGTQLSVL.